These 32 T cell receptor beta chains originate from one sample sequenced in a study of blood T cell repertoires in COVID-19. TCRdb keeps only in-frame clones here, not all; method: immunoSEQ multiplex PCR. The data hold just under 150,000 clones, with approximately 89% observed a single time. The sequencing sample was made of peripheral blood. Receptors were obtained from a human donor in a cohort sampled during active COVID-19.

This sequence joins TRBV19 and TRBJ1-1; 7 nucleotides line up with TRBD1. This CDR3 spans 13 amino acids. J lost 6 bases, V lost 9 bases, and 10 bases had no gene match. Per germline, CDR1 LNHDA and CDR2 SQIVND (reference sequence). The CDR3 DNA follows: TGTGCCAGCGCCGGAAGGGGGCGGGCTGAAGCTTTCTTT. Protein product: CASAGRGRAEAFF.

The sample holds one count of this clone. This chain connects TRBV5-8 to TRBJ2-2; D is ambiguous. V lost 3 bases and J lost 5, with 14 bases in between. Per germline, CDR1 SGHTS and CDR2 YDEGEE. This CDR3 contains 15 residues. CDR3 loop: CASSSVITGTGELFF. The CDR3 nucleotides are TGTGCCAGCAGCTCGGTGATAACCGGGACCGGGGAGCTGTTTTTT.

Only a few counts were recorded for this clone. V gene TRBV7-8 combines with J gene TRBJ2-1, with no clear D. The ends were cut back, 1 base at V and 10 bases at J, with 11 bases in the middle. The germline V gene has CDR1 SGHVS and CDR2 FQNEAQ. The CDR3 length is 13 residues. This CDR3 is CASSLDGYREQFF. The CDR3 coding sequence is TGTGCCAGCAGCTTAGACGGGTATCGGGAGCAGTTCTTC.

The chain has TRBV14 and TRBJ1-2, with TRBD1 matching over 10 bases. CDR1 is SGHDN, CDR2 FVKESK, per germline. This CDR3 spans 16 amino acids. Trimming cost V 2 bases and J 5 bases; bases outside gene matches: 8. As DNA, the CDR3 is TGTGCCAGCAGCCAATCCCGGGACAGGGGAATTTATGGCTACACCTTC. Its translation: CASSQSRDRGIYGYTF.

This chain joins TRBV7-6 and TRBJ2-7; D might be TRBD1 (5 bases). With 5 bases removed from V and 6 bases from J, the gap between germline ends came to 17 bases. The CDR3 has 14 residues. Looked up from germline, CDR1 is SGHVS and CDR2 is FNYEAQ. CDR3 DNA: TGTGCCAGCAGCCAAAGAGGAACCAGGGTCGAGCAGTACTTC. Amino acid sequence: CASSQRGTRVEQYF.

V is TRBV7-9 and J is TRBJ1-2; 7 bases align to TRBD1. Trimming removed 6 bases from V and 10 bases from J; junction bases left unmatched: 14. In germline, CDR1 is SEHNR, CDR2 FQNEAQ (reference sequence). This CDR3 has 14 residues. The CDR3 DNA reads TGTGCCAGCAGGACGACAGGGACTTCCGTGGACTACACCTTC. It is translated as CASRTTGTSVDYTF.

This clone occurred once. The chain recombines TRBV7-3 with TRBJ2-1; 10 nucleotides align to TRBD1. Unmatched junction bases numbered 11, after V lost 3 bases and J lost 3 bases. The CDR3 consists of 18 residues. Germline V lookup: CDR1 SGHTA, CDR2 FQGTGA. For the CDR3, the DNA is TGTGCCAGCAGCTTTAACCCCTCCGGGACAGGGGTCTACAATGAGCAGTTCTTC. Its translation is CASSFNPSGTGVYNEQFF.

The CDR3 nucleotides read TGTGCCAGCAGCGTAGTGTCAGCGGGGGGCCAAGAGACCCAGTACTTC. Residues: CASSVVSAGGQETQYF. The chain combines TRBV9 with TRBJ2-5; 9 bases align to TRBD2. The V gene end was trimmed by 0 bases and the J gene end by 1 base; junction bases not matched to a gene: 4. The CDR3 totals 16 residues. Germline V CDR1 and CDR2: SGDLS, YYNGEE.

This clone occurred once. The gene calls are TRBV18 and TRBJ2-3; no definite D call. This CDR3 has 17 amino acids. Germline V CDR1 and CDR2: KGHSH, LQKENI. V lost 0 bases to trimming and J lost 0 bases, with 13 bases between them. Here the CDR3 reads CASSPPVAGSSTDTQYF. CDR3 DNA sequence: TGTGCCAGCTCACCACCGGTAGCTGGGTCTAGCACAGATACGCAGTATTTT.

This chain connects TRBV7-6 to TRBJ1-2; D might be TRBD1 (5 bases). The germline V gene encodes CDR1 SGHVS and CDR2 FNYEAQ. The CDR3 loop spans 17 amino acids. V shed 5 bases and J shed 4 bases, with 23 bases lying between them. The CDR3 is CASSPRPGHLTFYGYTF. CDR3 in DNA: TGTGCCAGCAGCCCCCGGCCCGGACACCTGACCTTCTATGGCTACACCTTC.

The CDR3 protein is CASSPAGFYGYTF. The CDR3 DNA is TGTGCCAGCAGCCCCGCAGGATTCTATGGCTACACCTTC. The V gene is TRBV3-1 (or the pseudogene TRBV3-2), the J gene TRBJ1-2; D is ambiguous. Per germline, CDR1 LGHDT and CDR2 YNNKEL (reference sequence). Deletions cut 4 bases from V and 4 bases from J, with 10 bases between. The CDR3 is 13 residues long.

V and J are TRBV30 and TRBJ1-5; 7 bases match TRBD1. This CDR3 has 16 amino acids. Germline loops: CDR1 GTSNPN, CDR2 SVGIG (reference sequence). The ends lost 1 base at V and 0 bases at J; junction bases unmatched: 6. The chain's CDR3 is CAWSAGQIHSNQPQHF. The CDR3 DNA reads as TGTGCCTGGAGTGCGGGACAGATTCATAGCAATCAGCCCCAGCATTTT.

V usage is TRBV21-1 and J usage is TRBJ1-5; the table calls TRBD1, which could not be checked here. TRBV21-1 is a pseudogene. The CDR3 totals 18 residues. CDR3 residues: CASSKVNRETLTHQPQHF. The CDR3 nucleotides read TGTGCCAGCAGCAAAGTGAACAGGGAAACCCTTACCCATCAGCCCCAGCATTTT.

The gene calls are TRBV6-5 and TRBJ1-2, with D perhaps matching TRBD1 (6 bases). This CDR3 contains 13 residues. V lost 5 bases to trimming and J lost 8 bases, with 15 bases between them. Germline V lookup: CDR1 MNHEY, CDR2 SVGAGI. CDR3 DNA sequence: TGTGCCAGCAGTATAACAGGGACGTTCGGCTACACCTTC. Encoded protein: CASSITGTFGYTF.

This rearrangement joins TRBV6-1 to TRBJ1-2; D unclear. The V end lost 2 bases, the J end lost 4 bases, and 11 bases lay between the germline ends. The CDR3 is made up of 14 amino acids. CDR1 and CDR2 from the germline V gene are MNHNS and SASEGT. For the CDR3, the DNA is TGTGCCAGCAGTGAACCCGGGATAGGCTATGGCTACACCTTC. Its protein is CASSEPGIGYGYTF.

This clone was counted once. V and J are TRBV10-3 and TRBJ1-1; D uncertain. V was shortened by 6 bases and J by 1 base, with 12 bases between the two germline ends. The CDR3 covers 14 residues. The germline CDR1 and CDR2 sequences are ENHRY and SYGVKD. The CDR3 loop reads CAISGADGNTEAFF. CDR3 in DNA: TGTGCCATCAGCGGAGCCGACGGGAACACTGAAGCTTTCTTT.

The chain has TRBV6-5 and TRBJ2-5; weak D call: TRBD1 (6 bases). The CDR3 consists of 14 residues. Germline V gene lookup returns CDR1 MNHEY and CDR2 SVGAGI. V was trimmed by 9 bases and J by 2 bases, leaving 16 bases between them. CDR3 DNA sequence: TGTGCCAGAATACCGGGACACTTTCAAGAGACCCAGTACTTC. Residues: CARIPGHFQETQYF.

The chain carries TRBV2 and TRBJ1-1; 8 bases agree with TRBD1. Trimming took 5 bases from V and 6 from J; bases not matched to a gene: 5. CDR1 and CDR2 (germline): SNHLY, FYNNEI. The CDR3 contains 13 residues. CDR3 nucleotides: TGTGCCAGCAGTCCACAGGGGGGGGCTGAAGCTTTCTTT. Protein sequence: CASSPQGGAEAFF.

V gene TRBV7-2 combines with J gene TRBJ1-1, with TRBD1 identical over 10 bases. The germline gives CDR1 SGHTA, CDR2 FQGNSA. V lost 2 bases, J lost 12 bases, and 3 bases stayed unmatched. The CDR3 totals 12 residues. CDR3 loop: CASSLMGQGTFF. CDR3 bases: TGTGCCAGCAGCTTAATGGGACAGGGGACTTTCTTT.

The genes are TRBV19 and TRBJ1-1, with unresolved D. The CDR3 is 11 residues long. V lost 6 bases and J lost 3, with 5 bases in between. CDR1 LNHDA and CDR2 SQIVND come from the germline V gene (reference sequence). The chain's CDR3 is CASREDTEAFF. The CDR3, as DNA: TGTGCCAGTAGGGAGGACACTGAAGCTTTCTTT.

CDR3 nucleotides: TGTGCCAGCAGTTTATTCGGGGTGTCAAACTATGGCTACACCTTC. Residues: CASSLFGVSNYGYTF. The V call is TRBV28, the J call TRBJ1-2; the D is unclear. CDR3 length: 15 amino acids. V lost 1 base and J lost 2, with 11 bases in between. Germline CDR1 is MDHEN and CDR2 is SYDVKM.

This rearrangement joins TRBV28 to TRBJ2-7, with 8 bases identical to TRBD1. Germline CDR1 and CDR2: MDHEN and SYDVKM. V trimming: 6 bases; J trimming: 2 bases; junction bases outside the gene matches: 21. This CDR3 has 19 residues. The CDR3 protein is CASSHTSSRQGSLPYEQYF. CDR3 coding DNA: TGTGCCAGCAGCCACACCTCGTCTCGACAGGGGAGTCTACCCTACGAGCAGTACTTC.

The chain couples TRBV7-9 to TRBJ1-1; maybe TRBD1 (6 bases). The V gene lost 5 bases and the J gene lost 12 bases, with 16 bases spanning the gap. The CDR3 extends over 12 amino acids. CDR1 is SEHNR, CDR2 FQNEAQ, per germline (reference sequence). CDR3 loop: CASSKSGQSTFF. CDR3 in DNA: TGTGCCAGCAGCAAAAGCGGACAGTCGACTTTCTTT.

This sequence joins TRBV9 and TRBJ1-5, with D tentatively TRBD1 (5 bases). The CDR3 is 16 residues long. Germline loops: CDR1 SGDLS, CDR2 YYNGEE. V was pared by 3 bases and J by 5 bases, with 18 bases between. CDR3 sequence (DNA): TGTGCCAGCAGCGAAGGGACTTTTCGGGATGATCAGCCCCAGCATTTT. It encodes CASSEGTFRDDQPQHF.

This clone was observed a single time. The chain joins TRBV7-2 to TRBJ1-6; 9 bases align to TRBD1. The CDR3 has 15 amino acids. With 1 base clipped from V and 10 bases from J, the junction kept 5 bases outside the gene matches. From germline, CDR1 is SGHTA and CDR2 FQGNSA. CDR3 sequence: CASSLVGQGLSPLHF. CDR3 nucleotides: TGTGCCAGCAGCTTAGTTGGACAGGGGCTATCACCCCTCCACTTT.

The J gene is TRBJ1-1, the V gene TRBV9; D unclear. The CDR3 is made up of 14 amino acids. Germline loops: CDR1 SGDLS, CDR2 YYNGEE. V was cut by 3 bases and J by 4 bases, with 13 bases left in between. CDR3 nucleotides: TGTGCCAGCAGCGCCACGCTACGGGGCACTGAAGCTTTCTTT. This sequence encodes CASSATLRGTEAFF.

Only one count was recorded for this clone. At the DNA level, this CDR3 is encoded by other sequences in the same sample as well. The V and J genes are TRBV9 and TRBJ2-5; D might be TRBD1 (5 bases). Trimming removed 0 bases from V and 2 bases from J, with 5 bases in between. The CDR3 is made up of 13 amino acids. Germline-derived CDR1 and CDR2 are SGDLS and YYNGEE. CDR3 bases: TGTGCCAGCAGCGTAGCAGGGCAAGAGACCCAGTACTTC. This encodes CASSVAGQETQYF. The entire variable domain, with the rest obtained from reference TRBV9 and TRBJ2-5, is as follows: DSGVTQTPKHLITATGQRVTLRCSPRSGDLSVYWYQQSLDQGLQFLIQYYNGEERAKGNILERFSAQQFPDLHSELNLSSLELGDSALYFCASSVAGQETQYFGPGTRLLVL.

The CDR3 region is CASSLAGTEGETQYF. The CDR3 region has the DNA TGTGCCAGCAGCTTAGCCGGGACAGAGGGGGAGACCCAGTACTTC. This chain connects TRBV7-9 to TRBJ2-5; 7 positions agree with TRBD1. V lost 0 bases and J lost 5; bases outside the gene matches: 6. The CDR3 is 15 residues long. CDR1 SEHNR and CDR2 FQNEAQ come from the germline V gene (reference sequence).

The rearrangement uses TRBV5-1 and TRBJ1-2; D remains unclear. The CDR3 length is 16 residues. V lost 5 bases to trimming and J lost 2 bases, with 19 bases between them. Germline values: CDR1 SGHRS, CDR2 YFSETQ. DNA of the CDR3: TGCGCCAGCAGGCCCCCTGCGGGTGGGGAAAACTATGGCTACACCTTC. This translates into CASRPPAGGENYGYTF. The entire variable domain, with the rest obtained from reference TRBV5-1 and TRBJ1-2, is as follows: KAGVTQTPRYLIKTRGQQVTLSCSPISGHRSVSWYQQTPGQGLQFLFEYFSETQRNKGNFPGRFSGRQFSNSRSEMNVSTLELGDSALYLCASRPPAGGENYGYTFGSGTRLTVV.

This clone appeared a single time. This chain links TRBV5-1 with TRBJ2-3; D might be TRBD2 (6 bases). Germline V CDR1 and CDR2: SGHRS, YFSETQ. CDR3 size: 15 residues. The ends were cut back, 3 bases at V and 0 bases at J, with 11 bases in the middle. The CDR3 bases are TGCGCCAGCAGCTCTTCTAGCGCCAGCACAGATACGCAGTATTTT. Translation: CASSSSSASTDTQYF.

J is TRBJ1-3 and V is TRBV5-6; maybe TRBD1 (6 bases). Germline lookup yields CDR1 SGHDT and CDR2 YYEEEE. Trimming cost V 0 bases and J 8 bases, with 12 bases left between them. The CDR3 consists of 14 residues. CDR3 in amino acids: CASSLDTGSHTIYF. The CDR3 DNA is TGTGCCAGCAGCTTGGACACAGGGAGTCACACCATATATTTT. The variable domain in full, with the rest retrieved from reference TRBV5-6 and TRBJ1-3, is DAGVTQSPTHLIKTRGQQVTLRCSPKSGHDTVSWYQQALGQGPQFIFQYYEEEERQRGNFPDRFSGHQFPNYSSELNVNALLLGDSALYLCASSLDTGSHTIYFGEGSWLTVV.

The chain employs TRBV4-1 and TRBJ1-3; D remains unclear. The CDR3 runs 16 residues. The germline V and J ends were trimmed by 4 bases and 0 bases, with 13 bases remaining between them. Germline CDR1 is MGHRA and CDR2 is YSYEKL. This chain's CDR3 is CASSRGLRNSGNTIYF. The DNA of the CDR3 is TGCGCCAGCAGCCGAGGACTGAGGAACTCTGGAAACACCATATATTTT.